One sample yielded the 16 T cell receptor beta chains listed below, sequenced in a study of shared clonotypes between healthy human individuals. Clones were sequenced by immunoSEQ multiplex PCR, and TCRdb holds only the in-frame ones, with some missing. The sample consists of millions of clones, just over 90% of them appearing once. Cells designated naive CD8 were CD45RO-negative and were positively selected for CCR7, with terminally differentiated effector memory CD45RA+ cells excluded. Source material: naive CD8+ T cells from PBMCs. The receptor set was obtained from a man between 18 and 29 years old in good health. Some clones in this sample may be carry-over from other donors' samples.

This clone has a single count. The sample holds other DNA sequences that translate to the same CDR3. The chain is built from TRBV5-1 and TRBJ2-7, with 7 bases fitting TRBD1. The J segment lost 3 bases and the V segment lost 3 bases, leaving 3 bases of the junction unmatched. The CDR3 totals 13 residues. Germline V CDR1 and CDR2: SGHRS, YFSETQ. For the CDR3, the DNA is TGCGCCAGCAGCTATGGGGACAGCTACGAGCAGTACTTC. It yields the protein CASSYGDSYEQYF.

This clone was seen only once. This chain links TRBV27 with TRBJ2-1; D possibly uses TRBD1 or TRBD2 (5 bases each). The germline V gene has CDR1 MNHEY and CDR2 SMNVEV (reference sequence). V was cut by 5 bases and J by 15 bases, with 23 bases left in between. The CDR3 runs 14 residues. The CDR3 loop reads CASSRRDGAAGTFF. In DNA form, the CDR3 reads TGTGCCAGCAGTCGGAGAGACGGGGCAGCCGGAACGTTCTTC.

The V call is TRBV4-2, the J call TRBJ2-7; 9 bases map to TRBD2. Germline values: CDR1 LGHNA, CDR2 YNFKEQ. CDR3 length: 16 residues. The junction had 15 bases not matched to a gene; V was cut back by 3 bases and J by 9 bases. The CDR3 here is CASSQSLGLAPEGQYF. The CDR3 nucleotides read TGTGCCAGCAGCCAGTCACTCGGACTAGCGCCGGAAGGGCAGTACTTC.

The gene calls are TRBV7-9 and TRBJ2-1, with 11 nucleotides matching TRBD1. J was trimmed by 6 bases and V by 2 bases; bases with no gene match: 6. The germline gives CDR1 SEHNR, CDR2 FQNEAQ (reference sequence). The CDR3 is 16 residues long. The CDR3 region is CASSLSGQGAFNEQFF. As DNA, the CDR3 is TGTGCCAGCAGCTTATCCGGACAGGGGGCATTCAATGAGCAGTTCTTC.

As concerns this clone: In the same sample, other DNA sequences code for this CDR3. The CDR3 here is CASSPGTSRNEQFF. CDR3 in DNA: TGTGCCAGCAGCCCTGGGACTAGCCGGAACGAGCAGTTCTTC. V and J are TRBV13 and TRBJ2-1; 9 positions agree with TRBD2. Looked up from germline, CDR1 is PRHDT and CDR2 is FYEKMQ (reference sequence). This CDR3 contains 14 residues. The V and J ends lost 5 bases and 10 bases, in that order; junction bases with no gene match: 9.

The chain links TRBV10-1 to TRBJ2-7; D might be TRBD2 (5 bases). The CDR3 spans 13 residues. V lost 3 bases, J lost 6 bases, and 12 bases lay in between. CDR1 and CDR2 from the germline V gene are WNHNN and SYGVQD (reference sequence). CDR3 coding DNA: TGCGCCAGCAGTGAAGATCCACGGGGCGAGCAGTACTTC. This encodes CASSEDPRGEQYF.

In this sample, this clone turned up a few times. The J gene is TRBJ1-1, the V gene TRBV19; 8 bases are shared with TRBD1. The CDR3 loop spans 13 amino acids. The trim removed 10 bases at V and 8 bases at J, leaving 12 bases unmatched. CDR1 is LNHDA, CDR2 SQIVND, per germline (reference sequence). CDR3 sequence reads: CATRQGPLLEAFF. CDR3 bases: TGTGCCACCCGACAGGGGCCCCTATTAGAAGCTTTCTTT.

The chain combines TRBV19 with TRBJ2-7, with D maybe TRBD2 (6 bases). The germline V gene encodes CDR1 LNHDA and CDR2 SQIVND (reference sequence). V was pared by 7 bases and J by 1 base, with 17 bases between. The CDR3 extends over 15 amino acids. CDR3 nucleotides: TGTGCCAGTACCACAGCGCTCGGGGGATCCTACGAGCAGTACTTC. This sequence encodes CASTTALGGSYEQYF.

J is TRBJ2-5 and V is TRBV2; 7 bases agree with TRBD2. The CDR3 totals 15 residues. With V trimmed by 1 base and J by 7 bases, 9 bases remained unmatched. Germline values: CDR1 SNHLY, CDR2 FYNNEI. The CDR3 loop is CASSEVGGSLGTQYF. In nucleotides, the CDR3 is TGTGCCAGCAGTGAAGTAGGCGGGAGCCTCGGGACCCAGTACTTC.

The rearrangement joins TRBV19 to TRBJ1-1, with D unclear. CDR3 length equals 14 residues. Germline V gives CDR1 LNHDA, CDR2 SQIVND (reference sequence). The V end lost 1 base, the J end lost 0 bases, and 6 bases lay between the germline ends. The CDR3 spells CASSIVQMNTEAFF. In DNA, the CDR3 is TGTGCCAGTAGTATAGTACAGATGAACACTGAAGCTTTCTTT.

The chain uses TRBV27 and TRBJ2-7; tentatively, D is TRBD2 (6 bases). This CDR3 comprises 17 residues. Trimming removed 7 bases from V and 0 bases from J, with 22 bases in between. Germline loops: CDR1 MNHEY, CDR2 SMNVEV (reference sequence). CDR3 DNA sequence: TGTGCCAGCACCCCCGTGGGGGGTCGGCTAAGCTCCTACGAGCAGTACTTC. It codes for CASTPVGGRLSSYEQYF.

This chain connects TRBV5-1 to TRBJ1-1; D unresolved. In germline, CDR1 is SGHRS, CDR2 YFSETQ. The CDR3 contains 13 residues. With 1 base removed from V and 10 bases from J, the gap between germline ends came to 14 bases. The DNA for the CDR3 is TGCGCCAGCAGCTTGAAAACGCAGGCCGGAGCTTTCTTT. It codes for CASSLKTQAGAFF.

A remark on this clone: The sample holds other DNA sequences that translate to the same CDR3. The chain combines TRBV29-1 with TRBJ2-7, with D perhaps TRBD1 (5 bases). There are 12 residues in the CDR3. Trimming removed 6 bases from V and 2 bases from J, with 11 bases in between. Germline V lookup: CDR1 SQVTM, CDR2 ANQGSEA. The CDR3 protein is CSVLDRPYEQYF. The DNA of the CDR3 is TGCAGCGTCCTTGACAGACCCTACGAGCAGTACTTC.

The genes are TRBV27 and TRBJ2-7; D is undetermined. Germline CDR1 is MNHEY and CDR2 is SMNVEV (reference sequence). The ends were cut back, 5 bases at V and 0 bases at J, with 8 bases in the middle. The CDR3 length is 13 residues. The CDR3 DNA reads TGTGCCAGCAGTCCCCTCATCTCCTACGAGCAGTACTTC. Translating it yields CASSPLISYEQYF.

This chain uses TRBV7-9 with TRBJ2-2; 7 bases line up with TRBD2. Germline trimming cut 2 bases from V and 0 bases from J; bases unmatched to any gene: 6. The CDR3 spans 17 residues. The germline V gene has CDR1 SEHNR and CDR2 FQNEAQ (reference sequence). CDR3 in DNA: TGTGCCAGCAGCTTAAAATCAAGCGGGGCGAACACCGGGGAGCTGTTTTTT. It is translated as CASSLKSSGANTGELFF.

The rearrangement uses TRBV6-5 and TRBJ1-1, with D possibly TRBD1 on 5 matching bases. Trimming left V 7 bases short and J 11 bases short, with 14 bases between. The CDR3 extends over 11 amino acids. Germline values: CDR1 MNHEY, CDR2 SVGAGI. The CDR3 bases are TGTGCCAGCACCTTCCAGGGTTACGCTTTCTTT. This codes for CASTFQGYAFF.